The entry below gives a single T cell receptor (beta chain) sequence along with its context. This sample was included in a study of blood T cell repertoires in COVID-19. The wider study: Sources were T cells, B-cell-depleted T cells, or PBMCs; the material itself was cDNA or gDNA.

In the original workflow: It was from reference gene primer amplification that nucleated cell counts were estimated. Repertoires were generated with immunoSEQ multiplex PCR, while TCRdb's copy carries only in-frame clones and drops some. Clone size and the V and J calls come from that table; the DNA yielded D and trimming. The table records around 150,000 clones, around 85% of them present only once. This CDR3 is built from 15 residues. Trimming removed 6 bases from V and 3 bases from J; junction bases left unmatched: 6. The germline CDR1 and CDR2 sequences are ENHRY and SYGVKD. The chain employs TRBV10-3 and TRBJ2-1; 9 bases are a match to TRBD2. The TCR originated in a man in his sixties or seventies with acute or convalescent COVID-19. The sequenced material came from peripheral blood. CDR3 in DNA: TGTGCCATCAGATCCGGGACTAGCTTCTACAATGAGCAGTTCTTC. Translated, it gives CAIRSGTSFYNEQFF.